This T cell receptor beta chain was recorded in a study of blood T cell repertoires in COVID-19. The CDR3 extends over 15 amino acids. Germline V lookup: CDR1 SGHTA, CDR2 FQGTGA. Trimming removed 5 bases from V and 2 bases from J; junction bases left unmatched: 4. Repertoires were generated with immunoSEQ multiplex PCR, while TCRdb's copy carries only in-frame clones and drops some. There are around 200,000 clones in the sample; around nine tenths occur only once, and 2.7% lies in the top ten. The clonotype originates from a man aged 35 to 55 with active or convalescent COVID-19. The chain recombines TRBV7-3 with TRBJ2-3; TRBD2 matches 10 bases. The sample comprised peripheral blood. The CDR3 sequence is CASSRTSGTTDTQYF. Written as DNA, the CDR3 is TGTGCCAGCAGCCGGACTAGCGGAACCACAGATACGCAGTATTTT. Complete variable domain (other parts from reference TRBV7-3 and TRBJ2-3): GAGVSQTPSNKVTEKGKYVELRCDPISGHTALYWYRQSLGQGPEFLIYFQGTGAADDSGLPNDRFFAVRPEGSVSTLKIQRTERGDSAVYLCASSRTSGTTDTQYFGPGTRLTVL.